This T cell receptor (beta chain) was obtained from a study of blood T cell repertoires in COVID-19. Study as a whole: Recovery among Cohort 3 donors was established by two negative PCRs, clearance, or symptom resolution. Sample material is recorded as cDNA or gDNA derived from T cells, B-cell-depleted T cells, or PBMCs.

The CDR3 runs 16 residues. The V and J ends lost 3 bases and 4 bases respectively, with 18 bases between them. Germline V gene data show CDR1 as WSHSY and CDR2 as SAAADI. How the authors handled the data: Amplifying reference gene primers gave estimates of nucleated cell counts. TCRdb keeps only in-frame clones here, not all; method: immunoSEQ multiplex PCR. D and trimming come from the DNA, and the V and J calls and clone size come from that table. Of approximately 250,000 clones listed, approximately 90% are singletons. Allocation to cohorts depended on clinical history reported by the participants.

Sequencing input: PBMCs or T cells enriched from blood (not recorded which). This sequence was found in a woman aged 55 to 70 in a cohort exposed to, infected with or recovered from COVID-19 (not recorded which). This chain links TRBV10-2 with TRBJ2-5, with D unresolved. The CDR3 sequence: CASSDGAQRLLETQYF. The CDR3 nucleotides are TGCGCCAGCAGTGATGGAGCGCAAAGGTTGCTAGAGACCCAGTACTTC.